The next 32 T cell receptor beta chains were all read from a single sample in a study of blood T cell repertoires in COVID-19. Measured with immunoSEQ multiplex PCR; TCRdb has only the in-frame clones, and not every one. The sample lists about 88,000 clones, 70% to 90% seen once, with 14% in the top ten. Sequences were obtained from peripheral blood. The receptors here all came from a woman in her 70s with acute or convalescent COVID-19.

The chain is built from TRBV7-8 and TRBJ1-5; 7 nucleotides line up with TRBD1. This CDR3 comprises 15 residues. V dropped 5 bases and J dropped 0; count of bases not matched to a gene: 4. Germline V gene data show CDR1 as SGHVS and CDR2 as FQNEAQ. DNA of the CDR3: TGTGCCAGCAGCCCAAGACAGGGTAGCAATCAGCCCCAGCATTTT. Translating it yields CASSPRQGSNQPQHF. Full variable domain (outside the CDR3, taken from reference TRBV7-8 and TRBJ1-5): GAGVSQSPRYKVAKRGQDVALRCDPISGHVSLFWYQQALGQGPEFLTYFQNEAQLDKSGLPSDRFFAERPEGSVSTLKIQRTQQEDSAVYLCASSPRQGSNQPQHFGDGTRLSIL.

The chain employs TRBV5-5 and TRBJ1-6, with 10 positions matching TRBD1. Per germline, CDR1 SGHKS and CDR2 YYEKEE (reference sequence). The CDR3 sequence is 18 residues long. V gave up 5 bases and J gave up 0 bases; unmatched junction bases: 8. The CDR3 is CASSWTGGKSSYNSPLHF. The CDR3 DNA is TGTGCCAGCAGTTGGACAGGGGGAAAGAGCTCCTATAATTCACCCCTCCACTTT.

The CDR3 nucleotides read TGTGCCAGCAGCCTCTCCCCCAGCACAGATACGCAGTATTTT. Protein: CASSLSPSTDTQYF. V is TRBV11-2 and J is TRBJ2-3; D gene unclear. Germline CDR1 is SGHAT and CDR2 is FQNNGV. Trimming shortened V by 5 bases and J by 0 bases, and 9 bases separated the two germline ends. The CDR3 loop spans 14 amino acids.

The rearrangement joins TRBV5-6 to TRBJ1-6; tentatively, D is TRBD1 (5 bases). Germline V gene sequence: CDR1 SGHDT, CDR2 YYEEEE. V lost 0 bases and J 10 bases, leaving 11 bases between the germline ends. The CDR3 extends over 14 amino acids. This chain's CDR3 is CASSLDRLGSPLHF. CDR3 nucleotides: TGTGCCAGCAGCTTGGACAGGTTAGGATCACCCCTCCACTTT.

The chain has TRBV18 and TRBJ1-4, with D possibly matching TRBD1 (5 bases). Deletions cut 3 bases from V and 8 bases from J, with 16 bases between. The CDR3 extends over 15 amino acids. Germline CDR1 reads KGHSH; CDR2 reads LQKENI. The CDR3 here is CASSPPAGAGEKLFF. The CDR3 DNA reads TGTGCCAGCTCACCTCCAGCTGGGGCAGGGGAAAAACTGTTTTTT.

The V and J genes are TRBV6-2 or TRBV6-3 and TRBJ2-1; the D is unclear. Germline V gene sequence: CDR1 MNHEY, CDR2 SVGEGT. Trimming shortened V by 0 bases and J by 8 bases, and 5 bases separated the two germline ends. This CDR3 contains 12 residues. The CDR3 protein is CASSYSEHEQFF. The CDR3 DNA follows: TGTGCCAGCAGTTACTCAGAGCATGAGCAGTTCTTC.

To note about this clone: Its ends do not fully match the called genes, so a read error is possible. V is TRBV6-5 and J is TRBJ2-1; D unclear. Germline values: CDR1 MNHEY, CDR2 SVGAGI. The CDR3 runs to 11 residues. The CDR3 protein is CASSYSNNEIF. The CDR3, as DNA: TGTGCCAGCAGTTACTCGAATAATGAGATCTTC.

V is TRBV28 and J is TRBJ1-5; no definite D call. V was trimmed by 2 bases and J by 2 bases, leaving 13 bases between them. CDR1 and CDR2 from the germline V gene are MDHEN and SYDVKM. The CDR3 length is 16 residues. The CDR3 protein is CASSLPGSWGNQPQHF. In nucleotides, the CDR3 is TGTGCCAGCAGTTTACCGGGATCCTGGGGCAATCAGCCCCAGCATTTT.

The chain combines TRBV5-1 with TRBJ1-6, with TRBD1 identical over 7 bases. The junction had 2 bases not matched to a gene; V was cut back by 0 bases and J by 8 bases. Germline CDR1 reads SGHRS; CDR2 reads YFSETQ. The CDR3 loop spans 14 amino acids. DNA of the CDR3: TGCGCCAGCAGCTTGGACAGGGGATATTCACCCCTCCACTTT. Its translation: CASSLDRGYSPLHF.

The chain carries TRBV11-3 and TRBJ2-5; 10 nucleotides line up with TRBD1. The CDR3 is 15 residues long. The V and J ends lost 5 bases and 5 bases, in that order; junction bases with no gene match: 8. Per the germline V gene, CDR1 is SGHNT and CDR2 is YENEEA. The CDR3 sequence: CASSPGDRGMETQYF. The CDR3 nucleotides read TGTGCCAGCAGCCCAGGGGACAGGGGCATGGAGACCCAGTACTTC.

J is TRBJ2-1 and V is TRBV2; 10 bases align to TRBD2. The CDR3 is 14 residues long. After removal of 5 bases from V and 7 bases from J, the junction contained 5 bases not matched to a gene. In germline, CDR1 is SNHLY, CDR2 FYNNEI. CDR3 region: CASSSSGRGNEQFF. In nucleotides, the CDR3 is TGTGCCAGCAGTTCCAGCGGGAGGGGGAATGAGCAGTTCTTC.

The V call is TRBV6-5, the J call TRBJ1-6, with 10 positions matching TRBD1. The CDR3 contains 15 residues. V was pared by 7 bases and J by 8 bases, with 8 bases of the junction left unmatched. Germline V gives CDR1 MNHEY, CDR2 SVGAGI. The CDR3 protein is CASTPGDRGYSPLHF. The DNA of the CDR3 is TGTGCCAGCACTCCCGGGGACAGGGGTTATTCACCCCTCCACTTT.

This clone was recorded once. The chain joins TRBV19 to TRBJ2-4; 7 positions match TRBD1. The J segment lost 6 bases and the V segment lost 3 bases, leaving 5 bases of the junction unmatched. The CDR3 runs 14 residues. CDR1 is LNHDA, CDR2 SQIVND, per germline (reference sequence). The CDR3 sequence: CASSIGTEANIQYF. CDR3 coding DNA: TGTGCCAGTAGTATCGGGACAGAGGCAAACATTCAGTACTTC.

Here the CDR3 reads CASSFRTGPKGTQYF. As DNA, the CDR3 is TGTGCCAGCAGCTTCCGGACAGGACCCAAGGGGACCCAGTACTTC. The genes are TRBV7-8 and TRBJ2-5; 7 nucleotides match TRBD1. Trimming cost V 3 bases and J 7 bases; bases outside gene matches: 11. Germline CDR1 SGHVS, CDR2 FQNEAQ. The CDR3 totals 15 residues.

The chain has TRBV12-3 or TRBV12-4 and TRBJ1-1, with TRBD1 as a possible D gene (6 bases). The CDR3 has 13 residues. V was trimmed by 1 base and J by 4 bases, leaving 7 bases between them. This chain's CDR3 is CASSLVRGTEAFF. The CDR3 DNA is TGTGCCAGCAGTTTAGTCAGGGGCACTGAAGCTTTCTTT.

The CDR3 here is CASSEFGQGTTNEKLFF. In DNA form, the CDR3 reads TGTGCCAGCAGTGAATTCGGCCAGGGTACAACTAATGAAAAACTGTTTTTT. The chain is built from TRBV6-1 and TRBJ1-4; TRBD1 is a possible D gene (5 bases). CDR1 is MNHNS and CDR2 is SASEGT in the germline V gene. V was cut by 2 bases and J by 0 bases, with 13 bases left in between. The CDR3 totals 17 residues.

This chain joins TRBV27 and TRBJ1-2; 12 nucleotides align to TRBD1. With 8 bases clipped from V and 7 bases from J, the junction kept 11 bases outside the gene matches. The length of the CDR3 is 15 residues. CDR1 is MNHEY, CDR2 SMNVEV, per germline (reference sequence). The CDR3 spells CASRDPGQGAPGYTF. The DNA for the CDR3 is TGTGCCAGCCGCGACCCGGGACAGGGGGCGCCTGGCTACACCTTC.

The DNA for the CDR3 is TGTGCCAGCAGCTCCCTCAGGGGAAGACTAGCGGGGGGGCATTCAGATACGCAGTATTTT. The encoded protein is CASSSLRGRLAGGHSDTQYF. The chain combines TRBV7-6 with TRBJ2-3; 14 bases fit TRBD2. The ends lost 4 bases at V and 4 bases at J; junction bases unmatched: 16. This CDR3 contains 20 residues. Per the germline V gene, CDR1 is SGHVS and CDR2 is FNYEAQ.

Only one count was recorded for this clone. The chain links TRBV24-1 to TRBJ2-3, with 7 bases matching TRBD2. Unmatched junction bases numbered 5, after V lost 0 bases and J lost 0 bases. In germline, CDR1 is KGHDR, CDR2 SFDVKD. The CDR3 consists of 17 residues. The CDR3 reads CATSDLRPGLSTDTQYF. The CDR3 nucleotides are TGTGCCACCAGTGATTTGCGTCCGGGACTAAGCACAGATACGCAGTATTTT.

The rearrangement uses TRBV18 and TRBJ1-1, with D unclear. This CDR3 region has 12 residues. The V gene's germline CDR1 is KGHSH and CDR2 LQKENI. Deletions cut 6 bases from V and 0 bases from J, with 5 bases between. In DNA form, the CDR3 reads TGTGCCAGCTCGGCCATGAACACTGAAGCTTTCTTT. Protein: CASSAMNTEAFF.

The chain combines TRBV5-1 with TRBJ2-4, with TRBD1 matching over 8 bases. This CDR3 spans 14 amino acids. Losses at the gene ends were 2 bases for V and 9 bases for J; bases not matched to a gene: 7. CDR1 and CDR2 from the germline V gene are SGHRS and YFSETQ. As DNA, the CDR3 is TGCGCCAGCAGCTTCCCGGGACAGGACTCCATTCAGTACTTC. This gives the protein CASSFPGQDSIQYF. Drawing the rest from reference TRBV5-1 and TRBJ2-4, the complete variable domain is KAGVTQTPRYLIKTRGQQVTLSCSPISGHRSVSWYQQTPGQGLQFLFEYFSETQRNKGNFPGRFSGRQFSNSRSEMNVSTLELGDSALYLCASSFPGQDSIQYFGAGTRLSVL.

J is TRBJ2-3 and V is TRBV6-5, with 9 bases fitting TRBD1. Germline-derived CDR1 and CDR2 are MNHEY and SVGAGI. The CDR3 extends over 13 amino acids. J was trimmed by 4 bases and V by 8 bases; bases with no gene match: 4. CDR3 amino acids: CASAGQGPDTQYF. The CDR3 nucleotides are TGTGCCAGCGCGGGACAGGGTCCAGATACGCAGTATTTT.

The CDR3 nucleotides read TGTGCCAGCAGCTTCGGTCCGGGGGGGGATACGCAGTATTTT. This sequence encodes CASSFGPGGDTQYF. J is TRBJ2-3 and V is TRBV7-8, with 8 bases lining up with TRBD2. Germline V lookup: CDR1 SGHVS, CDR2 FQNEAQ. The length of the CDR3 is 14 residues. After removal of 3 bases from V and 6 bases from J, the junction contained 5 bases not matched to a gene.

The chain recombines TRBV19 with TRBJ2-1, with 14 bases fitting TRBD2. Germline CDR1 LNHDA, CDR2 SQIVND (reference sequence). CDR3 length: 17 amino acids. Trimming at V came to 1 base and at J to 7 bases, leaving 6 bases not matched to a gene. CDR3 sequence reads: CASSIGTSGGTQNEQFF. The CDR3 DNA is TGTGCCAGTAGTATAGGGACTAGCGGGGGGACACAAAATGAGCAGTTCTTC.

The table lists this clone with a few counts. The chain uses TRBV4-1 and TRBJ2-7; 7 nucleotides line up with TRBD2. The CDR3 contains 19 residues. The germline CDR1 and CDR2 sequences are MGHRA and YSYEKL. The V segment lost 0 bases and the J segment 6 bases; nucleotides outside the gene matches: 20. CDR3 DNA: TGCGCCAGCAGCCAAGATCTCAAGGGAGGGTTAGCTACCTTCCCCGAGCAGTACGTC. Translated, it gives CASSQDLKGGLATFPEQYV.

This clone came up a few times. The rearrangement links TRBV7-2 to TRBJ1-4, with 7 bases lining up with TRBD1. Trimming cost V 4 bases and J 10 bases; bases outside gene matches: 15. Germline V gene sequence: CDR1 SGHTA, CDR2 FQGNSA. The CDR3 totals 16 residues. The CDR3 sequence: CASSSGVQGGGGKLFF. The CDR3 DNA reads TGTGCCAGCAGCTCTGGAGTCCAGGGGGGTGGGGGAAAACTGTTTTTT. The full variable domain, its missing parts supplied by reference TRBV7-2 and TRBJ1-4, is GAGVSQSPSNKVTEKGKDVELRCDPISGHTALYWYRQSLGQGLEFLIYFQGNSAPDKSGLPSDRFSAERTGGSVSTLTIQRTQQEDSAVYLCASSSGVQGGGGKLFFGSGTQLSVL.

J is TRBJ2-5 and V is TRBV7-8; D is perhaps TRBD2 (6 bases). V shed 5 bases and J shed 7 bases, with 23 bases lying between them. CDR1 is SGHVS and CDR2 is FQNEAQ in the germline V gene. The CDR3 runs to 16 residues. This CDR3 is CASSQNWGLSEGTQYF. In DNA, the CDR3 is TGTGCCAGCAGCCAAAACTGGGGACTGTCCGAAGGGACCCAGTACTTC.

The chain combines TRBV6-5 with TRBJ1-6; TRBD1 matches at 9 bases. V trimming: 6 bases; J trimming: 10 bases; junction bases outside the gene matches: 7. The CDR3 consists of 14 residues. The germline V gene has CDR1 MNHEY and CDR2 SVGAGI. The CDR3 DNA follows: TGTGCCAGCAGCCCGGGACAGGGAGTGTCACCCCTCCACTTT. Its translation is CASSPGQGVSPLHF.

This rearrangement joins TRBV20-1 to TRBJ1-6, with 8 bases aligning to TRBD1. Losses at the gene ends were 2 bases for V and 13 bases for J; bases not matched to a gene: 1. This CDR3 has 11 amino acids. The germline V gene encodes CDR1 DFQATT and CDR2 SNEGSKA (reference sequence). This chain's CDR3 is CSARQGAPLHF. The CDR3 DNA sequence: TGCAGTGCTAGACAGGGGGCTCCCCTCCACTTT.

The genes are TRBV5-1 and TRBJ2-3, with 7 nucleotides matching TRBD2. This CDR3 region has 15 residues. V lost 0 bases and J lost 1; bases outside the gene matches: 2. In germline, CDR1 is SGHRS, CDR2 YFSETQ. CDR3 coding DNA: TGCGCCAGCAGCTTGGTTCTAGCGGGCACAGATACGCAGTATTTT. This translates into CASSLVLAGTDTQYF. The full variable domain, rest sourced from reference TRBV5-1 and TRBJ2-3, is KAGVTQTPRYLIKTRGQQVTLSCSPISGHRSVSWYQQTPGQGLQFLFEYFSETQRNKGNFPGRFSGRQFSNSRSEMNVSTLELGDSALYLCASSLVLAGTDTQYFGPGTRLTVL.

The chain combines TRBV6-5 with TRBJ1-2; tentative D call: TRBD1 (6 bases). Between the trimmed V and J ends, which lost 8 bases and 7 bases, there was a span of 17 bases. CDR1 is MNHEY and CDR2 is SVGAGI in the germline V gene. This CDR3 contains 13 residues. CDR3 nucleotides: TGTGCCAGCTACAGGGTCGGGCTGTCTGGCTACACCTTC. Its protein product is CASYRVGLSGYTF.

The rearrangement joins TRBV5-1 to TRBJ2-3, with TRBD2 as a possible D gene (5 bases). V shed 2 bases and J shed 5 bases, with 6 bases lying between them. The CDR3 is 12 amino acids. Germline V gives CDR1 SGHRS, CDR2 YFSETQ. CDR3 protein: CASSFEGDTQYF. The CDR3 nucleotides are TGCGCCAGCAGCTTTGAGGGAGATACGCAGTATTTT.